Here is one T cell receptor (beta chain) with its context. As handled by the study authors: How many nucleated cells were present was estimated from reference gene primer amplification. Sequenced by immunoSEQ multiplex PCR; TCRdb stores in-frame clones only, minus some. The DNA was the basis for D and trimming; V, J and clone size are from that table. Of approximately 150,000 clones in the sample, about 82% were seen once. This sample was included in a study of blood T cell repertoires in COVID-19. Study-level background: In each case, the material was cDNA or gDNA derived from T cells, B-cell-depleted T cells, or PBMCs.

The CDR3 consists of 20 residues. Germline V gene sequence: CDR1 LGHDT, CDR2 YNNKEL (reference sequence). The V segment lost 0 bases and the J segment 3 bases; nucleotides outside the gene matches: 17. This clonotype was sampled from a woman aged 55-70 years with acute or convalescent COVID-19. V is TRBV3-1 (or the pseudogene TRBV3-2) and J is TRBJ2-3, with 8 bases lining up with TRBD2. The source material was peripheral blood. CDR3 nucleotides: TGTGCCAGCAGCCAAGACCCCTTCGGGGGGGCCAGCAGAAAGACAGATACGCAGTATTTT. This gives the protein CASSQDPFGGASRKTDTQYF.